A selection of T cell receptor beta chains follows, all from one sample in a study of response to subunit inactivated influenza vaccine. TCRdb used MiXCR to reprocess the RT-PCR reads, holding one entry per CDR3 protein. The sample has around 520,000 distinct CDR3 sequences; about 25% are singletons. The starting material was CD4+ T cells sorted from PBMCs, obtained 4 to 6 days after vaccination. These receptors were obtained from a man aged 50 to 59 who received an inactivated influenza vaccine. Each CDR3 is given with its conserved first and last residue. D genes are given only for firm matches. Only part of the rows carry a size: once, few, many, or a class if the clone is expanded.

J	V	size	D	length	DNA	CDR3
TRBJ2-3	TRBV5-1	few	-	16	TGCGCCAGCAGCTTCTCTTCTGCGGGCGGCACAGATACGCAGTATTTT	CASSFSSAGGTDTQYF
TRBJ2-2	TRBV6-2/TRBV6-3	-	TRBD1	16	TGTGCCAGCAGTTCCGACAGGGGATTCACCACCGGGGAGCTGTTTTTT	CASSSDRGFTTGELFF
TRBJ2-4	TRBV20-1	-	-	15	TGCAGTGCTAGCAGGGGGGCCCGCTCCAAAAACATTCAGTACTTC	CSASRGARSKNIQYF
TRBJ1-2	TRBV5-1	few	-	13	TGCGCCAGCAGCTTGGATGACAACTATGGCTACACCTTC	CASSLDDNYGYTF
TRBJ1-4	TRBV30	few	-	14	TGTGCCGGGTCCTTCGACGCAACTAATGAAAAACTGTTTTTT	CAGSFDATNEKLFF
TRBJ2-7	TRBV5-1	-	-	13	TGCGCCAGCAGCCCCTATGACACCGGAGTAGGGTACTTC	CASSPYDTGVGYF
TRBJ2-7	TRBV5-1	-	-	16	TGCGCCAGCAGCGGTGGCAGGGGCGAAACTCACTACGAGCAGTACTTC	CASSGGRGETHYEQYF
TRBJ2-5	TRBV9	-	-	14	TGTGCCAGCAGCGTATTTGGGGCTCAAGAGACCCAGTACTTC	CASSVFGAQETQYF
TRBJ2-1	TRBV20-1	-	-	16	TGCAGTGCTAGAGCGGCCAGCTCCTTGAAATACAATGAGCAGTTCTTC	CSARAASSLKYNEQFF
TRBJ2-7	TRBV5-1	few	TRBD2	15	TGCGCCAGCAGCTTGGATGGACTAGCGGGTAACGAGCAGTACTTC	CASSLDGLAGNEQYF
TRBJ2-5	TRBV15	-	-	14	TGTGCCACCAGTACCGGGCGGGTGCGGGAGACCCAGTACTTC	CATSTGRVRETQYF
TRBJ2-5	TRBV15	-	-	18	TGTGCCACCAGCAGAGGGGCTAGCGCACGATCCTCACAAGAGACCCAGTACTTC	CATSRGASARSSQETQYF
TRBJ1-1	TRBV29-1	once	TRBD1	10	TGCAGCGTTCGGGACAGACAAGCTTTCTTT	CSVRDRQAFF
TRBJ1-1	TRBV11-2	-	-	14	TGTGCCAGCAGCTTCAACATTGAGGACACTGAAGCTTTCTTT	CASSFNIEDTEAFF
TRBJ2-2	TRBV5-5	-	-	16	TGTGCCAGCAGCCCCTCCCCAGCGAGCTACACCGGGGAGCTGTTTTTT	CASSPSPASYTGELFF
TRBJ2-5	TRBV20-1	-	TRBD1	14	TGCAGTGCTCTCCCGGACAGGACGACAGAGACCCAGTACTTC	CSALPDRTTETQYF
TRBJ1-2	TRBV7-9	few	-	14	TGTGCCAGCAGCTTAGCAGGGGAATACTATGGCTACACCTTC	CASSLAGEYYGYTF
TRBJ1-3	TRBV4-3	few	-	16	TGCGCCAGCAGCCAAGATACCAGGGTGGTTGGAAACACCATATATTTT	CASSQDTRVVGNTIYF
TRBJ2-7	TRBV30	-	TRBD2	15	TGTGCCTGGAGGACTAGCGGCCATCGCGGCTACGAGCAGTACTTC	CAWRTSGHRGYEQYF
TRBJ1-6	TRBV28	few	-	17	TGTGCCAGCAGTCTCCCGGGGCGGAGCTCCTATAATTCACCCCTCCACTTT	CASSLPGRSSYNSPLHF
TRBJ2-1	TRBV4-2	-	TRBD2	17	TGTGCCAGCAGCCAACGCGGACCAGGGACTAGCGGCAATGAGCAGTTCTTC	CASSQRGPGTSGNEQFF
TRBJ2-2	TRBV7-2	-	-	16	TGTGCCACCAAGGGAGGGCGACAGGGCGTTTTCGGGGAGCTGTTTTTT	CATKGGRQGVFGELFF
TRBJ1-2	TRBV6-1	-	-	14	TGTGCCAGCAGCGACCCGGGCTTCAACTATGGCTACACCTTC	CASSDPGFNYGYTF
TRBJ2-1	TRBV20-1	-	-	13	TGCAGTGCCTATAGCGGATATTACAATGAGCAGTTCTTC	CSAYSGYYNEQFF
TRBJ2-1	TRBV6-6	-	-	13	TGTGCCGCACGGGGGTACTCCTACAATGAGCAGTTCTTC	CAARGYSYNEQFF
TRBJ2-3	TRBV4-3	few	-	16	TGCGCCAGCAGCCATCTGGGGGCGGATGTCACAGATACGCAGTATTTT	CASSHLGADVTDTQYF
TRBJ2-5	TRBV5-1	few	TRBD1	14	TGCGCCAGCAGTTATACGACAGGGATGGAGACCCAGTACTTC	CASSYTTGMETQYF
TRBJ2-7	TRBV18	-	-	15	TGTGCCAGCTCACCGCTCCAGGCGGGGTCCTACGAGCAGTACTTC	CASSPLQAGSYEQYF
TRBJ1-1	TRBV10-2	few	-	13	TGCGCCAGCAGTGAGCCGAGGAACACTGAAGCTTTCTTT	CASSEPRNTEAFF
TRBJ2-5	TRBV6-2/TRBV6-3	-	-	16	TGTGCCAGCAGTCATCTCCGGGACAAGTTCCAAGAGACCCAGTACTTC	CASSHLRDKFQETQYF
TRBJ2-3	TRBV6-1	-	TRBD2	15	TGTGCCAGCAGTGGAGCGGGATCAGTCACAGATACGCAGTATTTT	CASSGAGSVTDTQYF
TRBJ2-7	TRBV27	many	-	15	TGTGCCAGCAGCAGGGACGCCATGGGGTCCTACGAGCAGTACTTC	CASSRDAMGSYEQYF
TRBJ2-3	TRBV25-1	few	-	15	TGTGCCAGCAGTGAAAGATCCGCGGGGACAGATACGCAGTATTTT	CASSERSAGTDTQYF
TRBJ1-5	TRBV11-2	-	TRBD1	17	TGTGCCAGCAGCTTAGATCGGGGACAGGGAAGCAATCAGCCCCAGCATTTT	CASSLDRGQGSNQPQHF
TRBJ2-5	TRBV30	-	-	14	TGTGCCTGGAGTCGGGACACCGGCCAAGAGACCCAGTACTTC	CAWSRDTGQETQYF
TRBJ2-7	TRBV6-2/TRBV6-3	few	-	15	TGTGCCAGCACCGCCCCAGGGCAGGGCACCTACGAGCAGTACTTC	CASTAPGQGTYEQYF
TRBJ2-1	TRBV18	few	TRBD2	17	TGTGCCAGCTCACCAGGGACTAGCGGGAGATGGGGGAATGAGCAGTTCTTC	CASSPGTSGRWGNEQFF
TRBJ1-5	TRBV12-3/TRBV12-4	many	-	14	TGTGCCAGCAGTTTTGGGCAGGGCAATCAGCCCCAGCATTTT	CASSFGQGNQPQHF
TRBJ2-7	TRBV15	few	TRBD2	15	TGTGCCACCAGCAGGGGGAAGGGGAGGGACTACGAGCAGTACTTC	CATSRGKGRDYEQYF
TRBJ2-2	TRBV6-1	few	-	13	TGTGCCAGCAGCCCCCAATGGAACGGGGAGCTGTTTTTT	CASSPQWNGELFF
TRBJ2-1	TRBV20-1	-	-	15	TGCAGTGCTAGAGATAGGGGGAGCCCCTACAATGAGCAGTTCTTC	CSARDRGSPYNEQFF
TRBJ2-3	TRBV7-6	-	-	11	TGTGCCAGCAGCTTTACCGGTACGCAGTATTTT	CASSFTGTQYF
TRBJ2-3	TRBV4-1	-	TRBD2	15	TGCGCCAGCAGCCAAGAGGCTAGCGGGTGGGATACGCAGTATTTT	CASSQEASGWDTQYF
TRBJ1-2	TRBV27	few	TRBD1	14	TGTGCCAGCAGTGACAGGACAGGAGCCTTGGGCTACACCTTC	CASSDRTGALGYTF
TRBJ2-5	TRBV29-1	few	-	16	TGCAGCGTTCATACCCTCGACACTCTGCGCCTAGAGACCCAGTACTTC	CSVHTLDTLRLETQYF
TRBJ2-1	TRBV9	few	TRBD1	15	TGTGCCAGCAGCGTAGAGGCTGGGAGCAGGGGGCGGCAGTTCTTC	CASSVEAGSRGRQFF
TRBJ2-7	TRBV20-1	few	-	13	TGCAGTGCTAGCCCGGGACCAGCCTACGAGCAGTACTTC	CSASPGPAYEQYF
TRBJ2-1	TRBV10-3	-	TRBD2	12	TGTGCCATCACCGGTAGCGGGGCTGAGCAGTTCTTC	CAITGSGAEQFF
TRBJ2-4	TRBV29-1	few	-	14	TGCAGCGCAAACAGAAAACTAGCCAAAAACATTCAGTACTTC	CSANRKLAKNIQYF
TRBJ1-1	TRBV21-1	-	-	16	TGTGCCAGCAGCAAAGTCTTGCCGGCAGCGAACACTGAAGCTTTCTTT	CASSKVLPAANTEAFF
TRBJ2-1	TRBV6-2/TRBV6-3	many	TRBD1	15	TGTGCCAGCAGTTACGGACAGGGCCCCTACAATGAGCAGTTCTTC	CASSYGQGPYNEQFF
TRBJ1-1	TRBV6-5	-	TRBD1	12	TGTGCCAGCAGACGGGGACAGATTGAAGCTTTCTTT	CASRRGQIEAFF
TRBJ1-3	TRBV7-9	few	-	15	TGTGCCAGCAGCCGACAGGTACACTCTGGAAACACCATATATTTT	CASSRQVHSGNTIYF
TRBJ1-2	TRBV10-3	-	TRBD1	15	TGTGCCATCAGTGAGACCCTAGGACAGGGCTATGGCTACACCTTC	CAISETLGQGYGYTF
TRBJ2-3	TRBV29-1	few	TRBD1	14	TGCAGCGTTTCCGGGACAGGGCTGACAGATACGCAGTATTTT	CSVSGTGLTDTQYF
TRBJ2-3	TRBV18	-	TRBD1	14	TGTGCCAGCACCCTGGGACAGTACACAGATACGCAGTATTTT	CASTLGQYTDTQYF
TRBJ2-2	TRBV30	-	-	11	TGTGCCTGGAGGGTCACCGGGGAGCTGTTTTTT	CAWRVTGELFF